The sequence of this T cell receptor beta chain was determined in a study of beta chain features in type 1 diabetes. Study conclusions and caveats: All four CD4+ subsets from Type 1 diabetes patients carried moderately but significantly shorter TCRB CDR3s.

There are 14 residues in the CDR3. Trimming stripped 4 bases from V and 4 bases from J, with 13 bases between. Germline CDR1 and CDR2: SEHNR and FQNEAQ (reference sequence). Every bit of the isolated RNA underwent reverse transcription, so sequencing read expressed TCRB transcripts. TCRdb's table, derived via immunoSEQ multiplex PCR, lists solely in-frame clones and lacks some. The data contain about 240,000 clones, roughly 14% of them singletons. Turning to this clone: Its target is unknown.

Sample: naive CD4+ T cells from blood. The chain employs TRBV7-9 and TRBJ1-1; TRBD1 is a possible D gene (6 bases). This receptor was taken from a man in his thirties or forties with type 1 diabetes. CDR3 region: CASSSRGGGTEAFF. CDR3 DNA: TGTGCCAGCAGCTCGAGGGGGGGCGGCACTGAAGCTTTCTTT.